A selection of T cell receptor beta chains follows, all from one sample in a study of vaccination and CD4 T cells after COVID-19. TCRdb independently ran MiXCR on the PCR reads; one entry per CDR3 protein. Of under 30,000 distinct CDR3 sequences listed, roughly 50% are singletons. Source: CD4+ T cells from blood, taken about 7 months after SARS-CoV-2 vaccination. The receptors were gathered from a human donor who had recovered from COVID-19. The conserved cysteine and the conserved F or W are not part of the CDR3 here.

V gene: TRBV7-2
CDR3 length: 12
J gene: TRBJ1-1
CDR3 protein: ASSFYGGRDEAF

V gene: TRBV7-9
CDR3 length: 11
J gene: TRBJ2-7
CDR3 protein: ASSSAREYEQY

V gene: TRBV10-1
CDR3 length: 14
J gene: TRBJ2-3
CDR3 protein: ASSEGLAGLTDTQY

V gene: TRBV20-1
CDR3 length: 11
J gene: TRBJ2-7
CDR3 protein: RGDRSVLREQY

V gene: TRBV20-1
CDR3 length: 12
J gene: TRBJ2-4
CDR3 protein: SAIAASGGSIQY

V gene: TRBV19
CDR3 length: 11
J gene: TRBJ1-5
CDR3 protein: ASSIPAGEPQH

V gene: TRBV15
CDR3 length: 12
J gene: TRBJ2-7
CDR3 protein: ATSRVGHAYEQY

V gene: TRBV7-9
CDR3 length: 13
J gene: TRBJ2-2
CDR3 protein: ASSPGLADTGELF

V gene: TRBV24-1
CDR3 length: 15
J gene: TRBJ2-2
CDR3 protein: ATSDPRGSGSTGELF

V gene: TRBV6-1
CDR3 length: 11
J gene: TRBJ1-5
CDR3 protein: ASSETGGRPQH

V gene: TRBV7-9
CDR3 length: 13
J gene: TRBJ2-4
CDR3 protein: ASSPTQGAGNIQY

V gene: TRBV6-1
CDR3 length: 10
J gene: TRBJ2-5
CDR3 protein: ASSTHSETQY

V gene: TRBV28
CDR3 length: 13
J gene: TRBJ2-5
CDR3 protein: ASGTSGRSRETQY

V gene: TRBV7-9
CDR3 length: 14
J gene: TRBJ2-7
CDR3 protein: ASSLPTSGSPYEQY

V gene: TRBV27
CDR3 length: 16
J gene: TRBJ2-1
CDR3 protein: ASSLSRRGGTSPSEQF

V gene: TRBV5-4
CDR3 length: 13
J gene: TRBJ2-7
CDR3 protein: ASSPGQGTTYEQY

V gene: TRBV10-3
CDR3 length: 16
J gene: TRBJ2-5
CDR3 protein: AISGTSGRAGFEETQY

V gene: TRBV5-1
CDR3 length: 12
J gene: TRBJ1-1
CDR3 protein: ASSFGRMNTEAF

V gene: TRBV7-9
CDR3 length: 14
J gene: TRBJ2-7
CDR3 protein: ASGGRIQGALREQY

V gene: TRBV20-1
CDR3 length: 9
J gene: TRBJ1-1
CDR3 protein: SAETNTEAF

V gene: TRBV11-1
CDR3 length: 13
J gene: TRBJ2-7
CDR3 protein: ASSDRDRGSYEQY

V gene: TRBV6-4
CDR3 length: 11
J gene: TRBJ1-5
CDR3 protein: ASSQGANQPQH

V gene: TRBV27
CDR3 length: 13
J gene: TRBJ1-6
CDR3 protein: ASSLSQGRNSPLH

V gene: TRBV2
CDR3 length: 15
J gene: TRBJ1-6
CDR3 protein: ASSLVLPAVDNSPLH

V gene: TRBV6-1
CDR3 length: 12
J gene: TRBJ1-2
CDR3 protein: ASTQMGQGSGYT